These 2 T cell receptor beta chains were all obtained from the same sample, sequenced in a study of CD4+ T cells in melanoma. Here immunoSEQ multiplex PCR was the method, and the copy in TCRdb shows in-frame clones only, minus some. The sample includes 15,000 to 20,000 clones, about four fifths of them seen just once. The sequencing input was cells from a culture (not recorded whether cultured in vitro). The receptors were sampled from a human donor with melanoma.

J is TRBJ2-5 and V is TRBV5-1, with a weak D call TRBD2 (5 bases). Germline loops: CDR1 SGHRS, CDR2 YFSETQ. The CDR3 loop spans 14 amino acids. V was pared by 6 bases and J by 1 base, with 13 bases between. CDR3 in amino acids: CASTTGRGQETQYF. The CDR3 nucleotides read TGCGCCAGCACCACTGGACGGGGCCAAGAGACCCAGTACTTC.

This clone occurred once. This chain connects TRBV7-3 to TRBJ2-1; no clear D. Germline V gene lookup returns CDR1 SGHTA and CDR2 FQGTGA. V lost 1 base to trimming and J lost 6 bases, with 7 bases between them. This CDR3 contains 13 residues. The CDR3 spells CASSLIHTNEQFF. The CDR3 region has the DNA TGTGCCAGCAGCTTAATTCATACCAATGAGCAGTTCTTC.